This TCR beta chain was captured by sequencing in a study of blood T cells in healthy people across ages. Findings and limits, study-wide: Getting older went along with TCR beta diversity per million T cells dropping roughly linearly.

Trimming cost V 7 bases and J 2 bases, with 14 bases left between them. The CDR3 covers 14 residues. CDR1 MNHNS and CDR2 SASEGT come from the germline V gene. Then a second PCR, running about 6 to 12 cycles, was carried out with a sample-barcoded 5' primer and a J-beta primer mix. TCRdb passed the 5' RACE reads through MiXCR, listing each CDR3 protein once. The repertoire holds approximately 900,000 distinct CDR3 sequences, with under 50% as singletons. No fewer than 7 million PBMCs went into each sample. This clonotype has only a few counts. No antigen is known for it. The specimen was blood. This receptor was obtained from a man younger than 40 in good health. This sequence joins TRBV6-1 and TRBJ1-1; D gene uncertain. CDR3 region: CASKTHGINTEAFF. The CDR3 DNA sequence: TGTGCCAGCAAAACCCACGGAATTAACACTGAAGCTTTCTTT.